This T cell receptor (beta chain) was identified during a study of PD-L1 blockade in urothelial cancer. Study context: Researchers found blood samples held a median of roughly 140,000 T cells.

Per the germline V gene, CDR1 is MRHNA and CDR2 is SNTAGT. The CDR3 loop spans 14 amino acids. V lost 2 bases and J lost 2; bases outside the gene matches: 2. Assay used: immunoSEQ multiplex PCR; TCRdb lists only in-frame clones, some missing. The data show approximately 110,000 clones, around 85% seen once. The material was PBMCs, obtained around atezolizumab (anti-PD-L1) treatment. The genes are TRBV6-4 and TRBJ1-2; TRBD1 matches at 7 bases. The source is a man aged 45-65 years with urothelial cancer. Here the CDR3 reads CASSDGRGNYGYTF. Written as DNA, the CDR3 is TGTGCCAGCAGTGACGGCAGGGGGAACTATGGCTACACCTTC.